This T cell receptor beta chain was identified in a study of T cell repertoires in cytomegalovirus infection. Study-wide context: CMV epitopes in the study were HLA-C-restricted (recently identified) and HLA-B-restricted (well studied). Public TCR beta signatures indicated both CMV infection and matching HLA type. Study-wide findings and caveats: Predominance within the ex vivo response was attributable to HLA-C-restricted CMV-specific TCR beta clonotypes. Carriers of CMV plus the relevant HLA were identified by cumulative public TCR beta family frequency.

From the reads, TCRdb called clonotypes with MiXCR, one entry per CDR3 protein. Of roughly 800,000 distinct CDR3 sequences in the sample, under 35% are singletons; the top ten hold approximately 14%. This clonotype was seen more than once but under ten times. No antigen is known for it. The receptor's source is a human donor in good health (CMV status not recorded). Some clones in this sample may be carry-over from other donors' samples. Here the sequenced sample was cultured CD8+ T cells from PBMCs, taken from culture after CMV antigen stimulation.

CDR3 amino acids: CASSPARITSTDTQYF. CDR3 coding DNA: TGTGCCAGCTCACCAGCGAGGATCACTAGCACAGATACGCAGTATTTT. The rearrangement links TRBV18 to TRBJ2-3; no clear D gene. The length of the CDR3 is 16 residues. Per the germline V gene, CDR1 is KGHSH and CDR2 is LQKENI. Trimming shortened V by 2 bases and J by 0 bases, and 12 bases separated the two germline ends.